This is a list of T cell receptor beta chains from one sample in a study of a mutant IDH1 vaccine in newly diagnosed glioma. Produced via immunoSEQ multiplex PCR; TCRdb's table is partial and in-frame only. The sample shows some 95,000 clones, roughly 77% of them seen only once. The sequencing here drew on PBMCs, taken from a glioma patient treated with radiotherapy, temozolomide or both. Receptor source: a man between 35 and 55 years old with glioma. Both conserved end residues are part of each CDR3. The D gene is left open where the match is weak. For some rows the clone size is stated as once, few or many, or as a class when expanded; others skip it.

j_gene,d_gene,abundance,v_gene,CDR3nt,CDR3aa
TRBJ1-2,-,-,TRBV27,TGTGCCAGCAGACCAACAGGGAGCTATGGCTACACCTTC,CASRPTGSYGYTF
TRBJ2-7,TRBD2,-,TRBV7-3,TGTGCCAGCAGCTTAAGGGGCGGGAGCTCCTACGAGCAGTACTTC,CASSLRGGSSYEQYF
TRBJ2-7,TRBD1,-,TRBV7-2,TGTGCCAGCAGCTCCCACAGGACAGGCCTCTGGTACGAGCAGTACTTC,CASSSHRTGLWYEQYF
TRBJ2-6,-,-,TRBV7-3,TGTGCCAGCAGCCCCGTTGGGGTAGGTGGGGCCAACGTCCTGACTTTC,CASSPVGVGGANVLTF
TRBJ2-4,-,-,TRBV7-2,TGTGCCAGCAGCTTAGCGCGAGGTCGGACCTCCACCTTAGCCAAAAACATTCAGTACTTC,CASSLARGRTSTLAKNIQYF
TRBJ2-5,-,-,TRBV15,TGTGCCACCAGCAGAGGCTTCGCGACCGGAGGGACGGAAGAGACCCAGTACTTC,CATSRGFATGGTEETQYF
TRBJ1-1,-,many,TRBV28,TGTGCCAGCAGTTCCCTCGGATCCGAAGCTTTCTTT,CASSSLGSEAFF
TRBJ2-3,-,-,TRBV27,TGTGCCAGCAGCTTCTTAGGGGATACGCAGTATTTT,CASSFLGDTQYF
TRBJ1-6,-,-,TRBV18,TGTGCCAGCTCACCTAGGACGGATTCACCCCTCCACTTT,CASSPRTDSPLHF
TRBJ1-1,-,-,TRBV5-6,TGTGCCAGCAGCTTGGATACCGGAAGGCTTGAAGCTTTCTTT,CASSLDTGRLEAFF
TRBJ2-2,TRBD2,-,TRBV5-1,TGCGCCAGCAGCGTGGCCCCTACTAGCGGGAGGAACGCGAACACCGGGGAGCTGTTTTTT,CASSVAPTSGRNANTGELFF
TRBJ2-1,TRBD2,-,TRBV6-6,TGTGCCAGCAGTTACGTTGCGGGGGGGCAGGGTGAGCAGTTCTTC,CASSYVAGGQGEQFF
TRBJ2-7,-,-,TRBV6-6,TGTGCCGCTCTCGCCGGGACAAATTCCTACGAGCAGTACTTC,CAALAGTNSYEQYF
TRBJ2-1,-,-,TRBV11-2,TGTGCCAGCAGCTTAGATTTCGGTCCCGAGCAGTTCTTC,CASSLDFGPEQFF
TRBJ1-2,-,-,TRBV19,TGTGCCAGTAGTATTTCGGGGGGCTCTGGCTACACCTTC,CASSISGGSGYTF
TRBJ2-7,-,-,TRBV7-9,TGTGCCAGCAGCTTAGAAGGGGCAACGGGGGAGCAGTACTTC,CASSLEGATGEQYF
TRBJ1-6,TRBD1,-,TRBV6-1,TGTGCCAGCAGTGAACACAGGGGGCGAGTGGGAAATTCACCCCTCCACTTT,CASSEHRGRVGNSPLHF
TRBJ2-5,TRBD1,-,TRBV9,TGTGCCAGCAGCGTAGACCCCCCCAGGACAGGATACGAGACCCAGTACTTC,CASSVDPPRTGYETQYF
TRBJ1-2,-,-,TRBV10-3,TGTGCCATACGTGACCGACAGGCACACAACTATGGCTACACCTTC,CAIRDRQAHNYGYTF
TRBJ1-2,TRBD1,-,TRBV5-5,TGTGCCAGCAGCGCGACAGGGGACTATGGCTACACCTTC,CASSATGDYGYTF
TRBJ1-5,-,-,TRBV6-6,TGTGCCAGCAGTTACAGGGGAGGGGATAGCAATCAGCCCCAGCATTTT,CASSYRGGDSNQPQHF
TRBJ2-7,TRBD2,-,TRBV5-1,TGCGCCAGCAGCTTGGGGCTAGCGGGGGCGGGCTACGAGCAGTACTTC,CASSLGLAGAGYEQYF
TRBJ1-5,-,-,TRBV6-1,TGTGCCAGCAGTGTCCAGGGGCCGGATAGCAATCAGCCCCAGCATTTT,CASSVQGPDSNQPQHF
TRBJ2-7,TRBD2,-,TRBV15,TGTGCCACCAGCACGGACGGTCTAGCGGGCGAGCAGTACTTC,CATSTDGLAGEQYF
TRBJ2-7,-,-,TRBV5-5,TGTGCCAGCAGCTTGCCCGGGAGATACGAGCAGTACTTC,CASSLPGRYEQYF
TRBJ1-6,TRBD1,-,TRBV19,TGTGCCAGTAGTACCGGGACAGGGCGTAACCCGAGGTCACCCCTCCACTTT,CASSTGTGRNPRSPLHF
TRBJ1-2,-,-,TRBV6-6,TGTGCCAGCACCTTGACAGGCAACTATGGCTACACCTTC,CASTLTGNYGYTF
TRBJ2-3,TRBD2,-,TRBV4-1,TGCGCCAGCAGCCAAGATTCGGGGGGATCTACAGATACGCAGTATTTT,CASSQDSGGSTDTQYF
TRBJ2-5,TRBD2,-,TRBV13,TGTGCCAGCAGCTTAGGAATCGGGACTAGCGGGGAAAGAGAGCCCCAGTACTTC,CASSLGIGTSGEREPQYF
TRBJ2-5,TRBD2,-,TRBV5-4,TGTGCCAGCAGCCCCCTCGCGGGGGGCCCAGAGACCCAGTACTTC,CASSPLAGGPETQYF
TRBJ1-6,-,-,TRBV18,TGTGCCAGCTCACCCCCGGGACACACTAATTCACCCCTCCACTTT,CASSPPGHTNSPLHF
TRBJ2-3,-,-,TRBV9,TGTGCCAGCGCTCCGACCGGGAGCACAGATACGCAGTATTTT,CASAPTGSTDTQYF
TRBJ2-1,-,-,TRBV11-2,TGTGCCAGCAGTTCCGGGACAGAGCAGTTCTTC,CASSSGTEQFF
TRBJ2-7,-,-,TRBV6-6,TGTGCCAGCAGTCAAGGACAGCTGCATACCTACGAGCAGTACTTC,CASSQGQLHTYEQYF
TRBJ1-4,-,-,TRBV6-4,TGTGCCAGCAGTTTGGGTAGGGGCGTTGAAAAACTGTTTTTT,CASSLGRGVEKLFF
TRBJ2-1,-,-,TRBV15,TGTGCCACCAGCAGAGGTAGCTATCTCTCCTACAATGAGCAGTTCTTC,CATSRGSYLSYNEQFF
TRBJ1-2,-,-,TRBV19,TGTGCCAGTATTGACGGCGATAACTATGGCTACACCTTC,CASIDGDNYGYTF
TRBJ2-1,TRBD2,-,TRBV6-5,TGTGCCAGCAGCTTTTCCGGGACTAGCTACAATGAGCAGTTCTTC,CASSFSGTSYNEQFF
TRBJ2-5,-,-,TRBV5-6,TGTGCCAGCAGCTTGTTTGAGACCCAGTACTTC,CASSLFETQYF
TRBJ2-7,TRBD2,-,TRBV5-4,TGTGCCAGCAGCTTGCCCAGCGGGAGCTACGAGCAGTACTTC,CASSLPSGSYEQYF
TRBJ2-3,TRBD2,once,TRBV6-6,TGTGCCAGCACCGGGATGGCGGGGGGTAGCACAGATACGCAGTATTTT,CASTGMAGGSTDTQYF
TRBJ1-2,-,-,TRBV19,TGTGCCAGTAGTACATTCACGGCCTCTGACTATGGCTACACCTTC,CASSTFTASDYGYTF
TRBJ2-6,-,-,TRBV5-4,TGTGCCAGCAGCTTCTTCAATTCTGGGGCCAACGTCCTGACTTTC,CASSFFNSGANVLTF
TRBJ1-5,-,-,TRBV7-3,TGTGCCAGCAGCTTGTCAGGTGGGGGACATAGCAATCAGCCCCAGCATTTT,CASSLSGGGHSNQPQHF
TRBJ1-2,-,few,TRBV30,TGTGCCTGGAGCCCCCTTTGGGGCTACACCTTC,CAWSPLWGYTF
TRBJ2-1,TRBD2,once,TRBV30,TGTGCCTGGAGTGTACGCGGGAGGCCACTGTACAATGAGCAGTTCTTC,CAWSVRGRPLYNEQFF
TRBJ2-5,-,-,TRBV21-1,TGTGCCAGCAGCAAAGAGGGGACAGGAAACAGGAGGGGGACCCAGTACTTC,CASSKEGTGNRRGTQYF
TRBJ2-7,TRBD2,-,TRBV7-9,TGTGCCAGCAGCTTGGGACTAGCGGACCTATACGAGCAGTACTTC,CASSLGLADLYEQYF
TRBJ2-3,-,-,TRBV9,TGTGCCAGCAGCGCCTCTGTTTCCTCCACAGATACGCAGTATTTT,CASSASVSSTDTQYF
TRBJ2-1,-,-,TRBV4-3,TGCGCCAGCAGCCAAGAAGTTGCGGGGAGCTCCTACAATGAGCAGTTCTTC,CASSQEVAGSSYNEQFF
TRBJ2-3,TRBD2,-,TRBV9,TGTGCCAGCAGCGCCGGGACTAGTAGGGGTACGCAGTATTTT,CASSAGTSRGTQYF
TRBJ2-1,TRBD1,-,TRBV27,TGTGCCAGCAGTTTATCGGAGGGACAGGTATACAATGAGCAGTTCTTC,CASSLSEGQVYNEQFF
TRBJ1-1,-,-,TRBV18,TGTGCCAGCTCACCGAGCGGAGGACGGAACACTGAAGCTTTCTTT,CASSPSGGRNTEAFF
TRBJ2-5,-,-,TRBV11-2,TGTGCCAGCAGCTTAGGGGCGGGCGAGACCCAGTACTTC,CASSLGAGETQYF
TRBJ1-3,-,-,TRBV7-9,TGTGCCAGCAGCCCCTTGGGTGGAAACACCATATATTTT,CASSPLGGNTIYF